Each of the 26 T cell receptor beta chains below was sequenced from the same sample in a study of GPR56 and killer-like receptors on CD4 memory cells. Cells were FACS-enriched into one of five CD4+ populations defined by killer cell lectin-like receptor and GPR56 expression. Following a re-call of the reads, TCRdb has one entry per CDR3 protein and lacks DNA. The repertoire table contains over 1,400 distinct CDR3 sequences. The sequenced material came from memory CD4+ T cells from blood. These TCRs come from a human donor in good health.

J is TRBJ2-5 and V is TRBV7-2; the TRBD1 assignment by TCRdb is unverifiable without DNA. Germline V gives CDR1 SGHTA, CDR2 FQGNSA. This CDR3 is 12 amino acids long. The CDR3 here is CASSTGAYEQYF.

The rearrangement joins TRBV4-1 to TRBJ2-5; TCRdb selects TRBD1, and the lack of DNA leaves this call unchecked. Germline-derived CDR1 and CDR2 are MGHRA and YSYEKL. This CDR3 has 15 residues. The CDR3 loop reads CASSQDSVVGVTQYF.

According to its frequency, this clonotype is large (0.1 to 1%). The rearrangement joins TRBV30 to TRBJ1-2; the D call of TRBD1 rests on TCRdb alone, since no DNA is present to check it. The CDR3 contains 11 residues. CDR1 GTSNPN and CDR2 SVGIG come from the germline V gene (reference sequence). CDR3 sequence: CAWTGAYGYTF.

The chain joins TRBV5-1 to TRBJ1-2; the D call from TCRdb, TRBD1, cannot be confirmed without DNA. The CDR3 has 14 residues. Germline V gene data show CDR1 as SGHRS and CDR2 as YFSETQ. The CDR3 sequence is CASRLDRGRSGYTF.

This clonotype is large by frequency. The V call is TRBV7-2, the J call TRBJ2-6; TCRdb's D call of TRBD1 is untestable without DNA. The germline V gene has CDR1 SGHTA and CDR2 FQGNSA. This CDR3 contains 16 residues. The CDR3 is CASSATGGAGANVLTF.

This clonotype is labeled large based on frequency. The CDR3 reads CASSYRGTGENQPQHF. The chain carries TRBV6-6 and TRBJ1-5; the D gene TCRdb calls, TRBD1, cannot be checked with no DNA. The germline gives CDR1 MNHNY, CDR2 SVGAGI (reference sequence). This CDR3 region has 16 residues.

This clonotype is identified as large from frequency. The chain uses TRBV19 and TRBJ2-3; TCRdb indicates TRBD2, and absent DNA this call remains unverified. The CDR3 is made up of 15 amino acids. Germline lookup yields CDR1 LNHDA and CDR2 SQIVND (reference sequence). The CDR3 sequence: CASSIAGGTQAGQYF.

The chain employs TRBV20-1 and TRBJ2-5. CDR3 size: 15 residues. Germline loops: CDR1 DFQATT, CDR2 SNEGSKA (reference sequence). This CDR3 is CSAREVVQTQETQYF.

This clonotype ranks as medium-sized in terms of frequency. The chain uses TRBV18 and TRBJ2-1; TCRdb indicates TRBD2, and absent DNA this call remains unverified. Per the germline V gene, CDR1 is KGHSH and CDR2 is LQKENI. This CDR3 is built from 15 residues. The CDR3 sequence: CASSPNGGARNEQFF.

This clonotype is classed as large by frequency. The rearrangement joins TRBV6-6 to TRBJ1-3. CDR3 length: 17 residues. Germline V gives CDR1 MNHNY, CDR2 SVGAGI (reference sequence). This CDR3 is CASTSTGRRLSGNTIYF.

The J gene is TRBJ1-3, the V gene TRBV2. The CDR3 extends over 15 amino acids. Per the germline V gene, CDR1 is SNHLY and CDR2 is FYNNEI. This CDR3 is CASNRLGNSGNTIYF.

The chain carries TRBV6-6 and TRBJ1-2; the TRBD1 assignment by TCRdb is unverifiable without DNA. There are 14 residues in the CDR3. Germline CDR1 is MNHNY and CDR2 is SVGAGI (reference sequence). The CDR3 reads CASYFPGQAYGYTF.

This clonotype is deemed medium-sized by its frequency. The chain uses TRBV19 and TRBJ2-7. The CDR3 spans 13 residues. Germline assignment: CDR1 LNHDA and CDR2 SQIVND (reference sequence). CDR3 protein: CASSSTRYYEQYF.

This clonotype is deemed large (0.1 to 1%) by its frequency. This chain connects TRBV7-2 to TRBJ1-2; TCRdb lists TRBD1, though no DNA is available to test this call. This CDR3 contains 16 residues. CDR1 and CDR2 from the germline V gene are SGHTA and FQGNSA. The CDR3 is CASSLAGGGANYGYTF.

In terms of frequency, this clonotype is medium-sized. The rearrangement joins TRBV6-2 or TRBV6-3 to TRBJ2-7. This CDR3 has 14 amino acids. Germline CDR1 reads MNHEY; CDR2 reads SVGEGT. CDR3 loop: CASRDGGSLHEQYF.

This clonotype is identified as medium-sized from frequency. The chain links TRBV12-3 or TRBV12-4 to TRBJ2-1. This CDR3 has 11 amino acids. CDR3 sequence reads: CASRYYDEQFF.

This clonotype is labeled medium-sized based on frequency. CDR3 loop: CASSLGRSGETQYF. This chain joins TRBV5-6 and TRBJ2-5. The CDR3 contains 14 residues. Germline CDR1 is SGHDT and CDR2 is YYEEEE.

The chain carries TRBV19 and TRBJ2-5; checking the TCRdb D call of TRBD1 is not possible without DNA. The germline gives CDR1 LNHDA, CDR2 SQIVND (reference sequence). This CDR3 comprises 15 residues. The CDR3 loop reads CASSPRGQNQETQYF.

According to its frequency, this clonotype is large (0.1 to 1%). The chain's CDR3 is CASSLVVGSISGNTIYF. V usage is TRBV7-2 and J usage is TRBJ1-3. This CDR3 is built from 17 residues. From germline, CDR1 is SGHTA and CDR2 FQGNSA.

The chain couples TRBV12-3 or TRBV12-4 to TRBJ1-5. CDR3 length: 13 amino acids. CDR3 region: CASSLRGGQPQHF.

CDR3 in amino acids: CSAPGQGRFTEAFF. J is TRBJ1-1 and V is TRBV20-1; the TCRdb call, TRBD1, lacks DNA for checking. The CDR3 is made up of 14 amino acids. Germline CDR1 is DFQATT and CDR2 is SNEGSKA (reference sequence).

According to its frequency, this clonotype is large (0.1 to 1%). The CDR3 sequence: CASSVGGGAGPYEQYF. The genes are TRBV6-1 and TRBJ2-7; the D call from TCRdb, TRBD1, cannot be confirmed without DNA. Germline CDR1 reads MNHNS; CDR2 reads SASEGT. The CDR3 totals 16 residues.

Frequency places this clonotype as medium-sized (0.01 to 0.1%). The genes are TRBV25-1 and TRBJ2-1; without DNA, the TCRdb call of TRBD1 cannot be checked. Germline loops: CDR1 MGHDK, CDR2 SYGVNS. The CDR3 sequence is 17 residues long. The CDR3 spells CASSELRRGTEYNEQFF.

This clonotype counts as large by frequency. CDR3 sequence reads: CASSLAGGQGHNEQFF. The chain uses TRBV18 and TRBJ2-1; without DNA, the TCRdb call of TRBD2 cannot be checked. Germline V CDR1 and CDR2: KGHSH, LQKENI. The CDR3 totals 16 residues.

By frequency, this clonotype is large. The CDR3 loop is CASSGLIRGTTFF. This chain links TRBV7-2 with TRBJ1-1; as DNA is missing, the TRBD1 call by TCRdb cannot be tested. The CDR3 loop spans 13 amino acids. Germline assignment: CDR1 SGHTA and CDR2 FQGNSA.

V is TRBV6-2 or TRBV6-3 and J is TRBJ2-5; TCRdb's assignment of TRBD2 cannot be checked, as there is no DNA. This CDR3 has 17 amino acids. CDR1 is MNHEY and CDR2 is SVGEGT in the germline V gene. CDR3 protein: CASSQKLTSGGPETQYF.